Many counts were recorded for the clone carrying this T cell receptor beta chain. No antigen is known for it. These data come from a study of response to subunit inactivated influenza vaccine. Broader study findings: Authors suggested that a seasonal influenza vaccination recruits few new T cells each time.

V shed 4 bases and J shed 3 bases, with 12 bases lying between them. This CDR3 comprises 14 residues. Germline CDR1 and CDR2: DFQATT and SNEGSKA (reference sequence). TCRdb re-called the RT-PCR reads with MiXCR, one entry per CDR3 protein. This repertoire shows 550,000 to 600,000 distinct CDR3 sequences, approximately 10% found once; its top ten account for roughly a tenth. This sequence originates from a man aged 50 to 59 who received an inactivated influenza vaccine. The rearrangement links TRBV20-1 to TRBJ1-4; possible D gene TRBD1, 6 bases. Sequenced here: PBMCs from blood, sampled on the day of vaccination. CDR3 in amino acids: CSAIGGQSNEKLFF. The CDR3 region has the DNA TGCAGTGCTATCGGGGGCCAATCTAATGAAAAACTGTTTTTT.